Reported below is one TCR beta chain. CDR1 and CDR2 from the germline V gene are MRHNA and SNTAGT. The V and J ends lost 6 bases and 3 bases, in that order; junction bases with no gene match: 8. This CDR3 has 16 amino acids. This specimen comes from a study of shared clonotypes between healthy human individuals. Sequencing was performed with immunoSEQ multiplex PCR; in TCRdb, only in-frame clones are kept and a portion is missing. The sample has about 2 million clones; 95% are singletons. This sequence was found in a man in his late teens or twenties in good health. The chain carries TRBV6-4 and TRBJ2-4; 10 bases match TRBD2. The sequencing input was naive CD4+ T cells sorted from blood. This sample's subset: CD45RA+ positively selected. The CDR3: CASSEFLAGVKNIQYF. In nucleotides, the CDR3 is TGTGCCAGCAGCGAGTTCCTAGCGGGGGTCAAAAACATTCAGTACTTC.